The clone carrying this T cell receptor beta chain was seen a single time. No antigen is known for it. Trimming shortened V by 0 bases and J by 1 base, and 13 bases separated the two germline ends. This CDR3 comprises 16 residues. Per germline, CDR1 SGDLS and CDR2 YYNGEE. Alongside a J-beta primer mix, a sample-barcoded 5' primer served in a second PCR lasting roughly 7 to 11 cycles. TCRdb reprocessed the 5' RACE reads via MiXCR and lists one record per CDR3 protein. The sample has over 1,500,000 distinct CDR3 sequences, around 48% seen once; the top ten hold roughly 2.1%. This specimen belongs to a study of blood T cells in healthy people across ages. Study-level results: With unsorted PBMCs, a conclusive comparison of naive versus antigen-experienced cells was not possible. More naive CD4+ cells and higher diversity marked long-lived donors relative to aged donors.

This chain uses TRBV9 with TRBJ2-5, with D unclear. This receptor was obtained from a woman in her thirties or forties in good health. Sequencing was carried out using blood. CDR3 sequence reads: CASSVASQQTQETQYF. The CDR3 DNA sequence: TGTGCCAGCAGCGTAGCTTCCCAACAGACCCAAGAGACCCAGTACTTC.